This T cell receptor (beta chain) was documented in a study of blood T cell repertoires in COVID-19. The table lists this clone with a count of one. Participants classified as exposed had met a COVID-19 case within 2 weeks before study entry. V lost 2 bases, J lost 17 bases, and 21 bases lay in between. CDR3 length: 14 residues. CDR1 and CDR2 from the germline V gene are SGHDN and FVKESK. Clones were read by immunoSEQ multiplex PCR, and TCRdb kept only the in-frame ones, dropping some. The repertoire consists of hundreds of thousands of clones, with approximately 82% occurring once and the leading ten covering 4.5% to 6%.

V and J are TRBV14 and TRBJ1-4; TRBD1 is a possible D gene (5 bases). The receptor comes from a man aged 40-55 years who had been exposed to COVID-19. What was sequenced was PBMCs or T cells enriched from blood (not recorded which). The CDR3 DNA reads TGTGCCAGCAGCCAAACGCAGCAAAGGGGCGCCCTCTTTTTT. It is translated as CASSQTQQRGALFF. Full variable domain (rest looked up from reference TRBV14 and TRBJ1-4): EAGVTQFPSHSVIEKGQTVTLRCDPISGHDNLYWYRRVMGKEIKFLLHFVKESKQDESGMPNNRFLAERTGGTYSTLKVQPAELEDSGVYFCASSQTQQRGALFFGSGTQLSVL.